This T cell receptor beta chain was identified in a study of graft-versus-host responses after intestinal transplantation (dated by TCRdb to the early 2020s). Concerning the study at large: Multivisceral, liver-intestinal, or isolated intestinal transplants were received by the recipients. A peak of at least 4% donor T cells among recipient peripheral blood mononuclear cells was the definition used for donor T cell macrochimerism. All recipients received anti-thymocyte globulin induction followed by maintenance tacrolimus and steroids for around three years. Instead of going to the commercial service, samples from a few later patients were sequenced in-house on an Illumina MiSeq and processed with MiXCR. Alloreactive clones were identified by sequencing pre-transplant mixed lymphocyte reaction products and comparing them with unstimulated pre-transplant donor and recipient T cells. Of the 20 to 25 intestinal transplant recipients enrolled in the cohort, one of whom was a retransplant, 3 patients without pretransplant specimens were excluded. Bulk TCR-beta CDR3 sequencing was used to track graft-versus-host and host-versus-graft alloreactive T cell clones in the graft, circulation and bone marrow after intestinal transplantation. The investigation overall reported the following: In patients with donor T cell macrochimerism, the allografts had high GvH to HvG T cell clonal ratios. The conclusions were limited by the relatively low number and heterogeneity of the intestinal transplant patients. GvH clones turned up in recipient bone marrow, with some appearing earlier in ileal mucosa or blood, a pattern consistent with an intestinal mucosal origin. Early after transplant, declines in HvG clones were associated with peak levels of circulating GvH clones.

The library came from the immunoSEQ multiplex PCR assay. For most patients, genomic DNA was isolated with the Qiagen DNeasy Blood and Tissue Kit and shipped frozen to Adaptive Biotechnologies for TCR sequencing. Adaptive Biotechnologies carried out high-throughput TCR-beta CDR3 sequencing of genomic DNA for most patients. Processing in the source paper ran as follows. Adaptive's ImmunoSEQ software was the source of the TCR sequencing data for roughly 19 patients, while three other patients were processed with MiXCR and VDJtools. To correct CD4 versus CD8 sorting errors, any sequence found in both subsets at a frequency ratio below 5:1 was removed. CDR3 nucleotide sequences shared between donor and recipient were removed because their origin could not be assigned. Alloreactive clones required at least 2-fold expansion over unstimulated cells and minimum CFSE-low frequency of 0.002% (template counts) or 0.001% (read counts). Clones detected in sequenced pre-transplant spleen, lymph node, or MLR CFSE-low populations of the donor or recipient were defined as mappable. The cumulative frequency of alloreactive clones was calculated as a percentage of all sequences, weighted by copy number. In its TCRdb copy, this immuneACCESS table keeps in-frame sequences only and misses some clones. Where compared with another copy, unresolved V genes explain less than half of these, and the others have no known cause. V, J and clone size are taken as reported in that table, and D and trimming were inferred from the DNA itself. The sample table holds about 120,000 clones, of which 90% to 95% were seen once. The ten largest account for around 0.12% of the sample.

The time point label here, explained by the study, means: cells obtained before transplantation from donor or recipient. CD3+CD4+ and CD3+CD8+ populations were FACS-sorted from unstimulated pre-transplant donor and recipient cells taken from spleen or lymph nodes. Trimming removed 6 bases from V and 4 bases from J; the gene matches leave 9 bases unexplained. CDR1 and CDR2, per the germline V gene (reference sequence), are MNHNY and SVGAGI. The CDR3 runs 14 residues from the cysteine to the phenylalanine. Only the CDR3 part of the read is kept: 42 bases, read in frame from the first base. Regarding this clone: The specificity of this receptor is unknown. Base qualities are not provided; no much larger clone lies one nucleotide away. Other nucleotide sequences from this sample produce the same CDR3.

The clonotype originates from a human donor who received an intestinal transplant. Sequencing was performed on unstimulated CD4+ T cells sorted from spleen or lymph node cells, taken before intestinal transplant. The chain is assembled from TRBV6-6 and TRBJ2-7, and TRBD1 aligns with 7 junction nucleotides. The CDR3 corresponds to CASSILQGTYEQYF. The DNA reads TGTGCCAGCAGCATACTACAGGGGACATACGAGCAGTACTTC.